The entry below describes one TCR beta chain. The antigen is not known. This entry comes from a study of cytomegalovirus exposure and HLA in healthy donors. Study-level results: Cytomegalovirus association was listed for about 150 TCR beta chains. In vitro data verified three CMV-associated chains as specific for CMV antigens. Some public TCRs appeared in many individuals, while most sequences were rare.

Assay: immunoSEQ multiplex PCR; the TCRdb copy retains only in-frame clones and omits some. The table shows 92,000 or so clones, with 96% occurring only once. The source is a man aged 18 to 29 in good health and CMV-seronegative. The sequenced material came from PBMCs.

CDR3 protein: CATSRDLTPASVLYNEQFF. DNA for the CDR3: TGTGCCACCAGCAGAGATCTGACGCCTGCTAGCGTACTCTACAATGAGCAGTTCTTC. This chain uses TRBV15 with TRBJ2-1; maybe TRBD2 (6 bases). The CDR3 covers 19 residues. The germline gives CDR1 LNHNV, CDR2 YYDKDF (reference sequence). The germline V and J ends were trimmed by 0 bases and 3 bases, with 21 bases remaining between them.